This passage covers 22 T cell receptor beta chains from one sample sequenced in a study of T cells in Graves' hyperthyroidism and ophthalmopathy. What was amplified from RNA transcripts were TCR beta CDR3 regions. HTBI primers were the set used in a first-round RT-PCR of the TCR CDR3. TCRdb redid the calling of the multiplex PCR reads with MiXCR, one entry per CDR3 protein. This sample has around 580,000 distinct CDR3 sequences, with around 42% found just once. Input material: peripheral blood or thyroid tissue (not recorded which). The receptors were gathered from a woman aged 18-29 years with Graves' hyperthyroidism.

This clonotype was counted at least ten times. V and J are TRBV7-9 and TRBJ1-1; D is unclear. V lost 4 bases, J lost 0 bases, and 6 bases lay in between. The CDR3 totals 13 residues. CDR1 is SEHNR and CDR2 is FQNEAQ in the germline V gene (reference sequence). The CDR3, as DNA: TGTGCCAGCAGCTCCAGCATGAACACTGAAGCTTTCTTT. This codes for CASSSSMNTEAFF.

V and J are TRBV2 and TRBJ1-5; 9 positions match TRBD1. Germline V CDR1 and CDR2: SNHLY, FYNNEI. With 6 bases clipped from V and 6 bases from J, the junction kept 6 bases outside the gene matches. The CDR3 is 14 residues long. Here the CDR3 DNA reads TGTGCCAGCAGGGGACAGGGCGATGGTCAGCCCCAGCATTTT. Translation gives CASRGQGDGQPQHF. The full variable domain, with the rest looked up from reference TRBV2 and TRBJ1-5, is EPEVTQTPSHQVTQMGQEVILRCVPISNHLYFYWYRQILGQKVEFLVSFYNNEISEKSEIFDDQFSVERPDGSNFTLKIRSTKLEDSAMYFCASRGQGDGQPQHFGDGTRLSIL.

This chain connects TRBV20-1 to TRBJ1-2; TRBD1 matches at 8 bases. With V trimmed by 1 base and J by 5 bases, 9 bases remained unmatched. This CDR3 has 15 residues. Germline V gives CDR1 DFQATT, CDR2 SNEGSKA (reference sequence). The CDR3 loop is CSARVAGQEGYGYTF. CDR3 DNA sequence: TGCAGTGCTAGAGTAGCGGGACAGGAGGGATATGGCTACACCTTC.

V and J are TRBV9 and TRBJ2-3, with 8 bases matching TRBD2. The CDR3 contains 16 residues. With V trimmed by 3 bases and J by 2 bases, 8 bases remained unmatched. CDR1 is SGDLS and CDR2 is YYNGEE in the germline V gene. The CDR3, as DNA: TGTGCCAGCAGCGGGGGACTAGTGGAAGTCACAGATACGCAGTATTTT. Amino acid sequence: CASSGGLVEVTDTQYF.

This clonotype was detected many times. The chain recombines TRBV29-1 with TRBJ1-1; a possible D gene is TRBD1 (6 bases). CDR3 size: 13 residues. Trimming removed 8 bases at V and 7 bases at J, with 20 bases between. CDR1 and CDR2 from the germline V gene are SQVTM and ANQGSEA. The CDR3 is CSYRGGLDIEAFF. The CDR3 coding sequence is TGCAGCTACCGCGGGGGGCTTGATATTGAAGCTTTCTTT.

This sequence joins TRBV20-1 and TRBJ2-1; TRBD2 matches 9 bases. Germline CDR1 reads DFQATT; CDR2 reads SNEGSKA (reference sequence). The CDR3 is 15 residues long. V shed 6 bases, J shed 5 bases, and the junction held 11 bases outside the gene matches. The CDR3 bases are TGCAGTGCAAGTGATGGCGGGAGGGCCAACAATGAGCAGTTCTTC. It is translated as CSASDGGRANNEQFF.

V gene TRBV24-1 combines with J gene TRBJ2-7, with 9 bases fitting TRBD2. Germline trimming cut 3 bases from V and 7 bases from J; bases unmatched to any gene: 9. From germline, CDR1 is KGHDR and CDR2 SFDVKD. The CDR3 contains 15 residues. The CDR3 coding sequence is TGTGCCACCAGTGATCCTGGACTAGCGTACAATGAGCAGTACTTC. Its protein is CATSDPGLAYNEQYF.

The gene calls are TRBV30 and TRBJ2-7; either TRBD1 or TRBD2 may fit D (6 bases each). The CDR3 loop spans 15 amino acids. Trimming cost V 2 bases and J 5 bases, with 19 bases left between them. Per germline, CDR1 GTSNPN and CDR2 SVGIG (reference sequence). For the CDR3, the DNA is TGTGCCTGGAGTCAGTGGAGACCGGGGGCGGACGAGCAGTACTTC. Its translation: CAWSQWRPGADEQYF.

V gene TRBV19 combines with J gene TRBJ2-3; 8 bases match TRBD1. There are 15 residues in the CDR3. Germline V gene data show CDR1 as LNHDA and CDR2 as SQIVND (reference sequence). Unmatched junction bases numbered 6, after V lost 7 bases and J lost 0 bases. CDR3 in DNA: TGTGCCAGTACCACCCAGGGGGCTAGCACAGATACGCAGTATTTT. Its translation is CASTTQGASTDTQYF.

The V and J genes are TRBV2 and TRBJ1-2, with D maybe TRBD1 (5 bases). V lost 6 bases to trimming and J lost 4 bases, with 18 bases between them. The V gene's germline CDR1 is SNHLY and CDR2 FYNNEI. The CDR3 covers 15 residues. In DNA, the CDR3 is TGTGCCAGCAGCCACAAACCACAGGCCCTCTATGGCTACACCTTC. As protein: CASSHKPQALYGYTF. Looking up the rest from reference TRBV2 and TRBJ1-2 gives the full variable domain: EPEVTQTPSHQVTQMGQEVILRCVPISNHLYFYWYRQILGQKVEFLVSFYNNEISEKSEIFDDQFSVERPDGSNFTLKIRSTKLEDSAMYFCASSHKPQALYGYTFGSGTRLTVV.

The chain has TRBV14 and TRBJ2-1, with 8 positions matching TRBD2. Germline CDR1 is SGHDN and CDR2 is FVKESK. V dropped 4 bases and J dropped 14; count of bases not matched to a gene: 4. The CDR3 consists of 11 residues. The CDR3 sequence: CASSRGLAEFF. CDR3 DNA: TGTGCCAGCAGCCGCGGACTAGCCGAGTTCTTC.

The CDR3 sequence is CASSVGGQAHYEQYF. The DNA of the CDR3 is TGTGCCAGCAGCGTCGGGGGACAGGCCCACTACGAGCAGTACTTC. The V call is TRBV9, the J call TRBJ2-7; 8 nucleotides align to TRBD1. This CDR3 spans 15 amino acids. Trimming at V came to 2 bases and at J to 3 bases, leaving 7 bases not matched to a gene. CDR1 and CDR2 (germline): SGDLS, YYNGEE.

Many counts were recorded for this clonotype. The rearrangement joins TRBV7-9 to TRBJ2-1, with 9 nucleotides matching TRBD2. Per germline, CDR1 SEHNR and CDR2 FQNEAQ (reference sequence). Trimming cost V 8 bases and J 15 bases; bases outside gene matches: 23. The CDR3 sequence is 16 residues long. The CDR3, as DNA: TGTGCCAGCCCTAAACGCTCTAGCGGGACAACCGATCGCCTGTTCTTC. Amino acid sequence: CASPKRSSGTTDRLFF.

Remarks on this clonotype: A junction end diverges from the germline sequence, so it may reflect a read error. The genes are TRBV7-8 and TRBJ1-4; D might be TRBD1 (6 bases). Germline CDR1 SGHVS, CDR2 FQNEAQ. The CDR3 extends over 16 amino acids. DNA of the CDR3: TGTGCCAGCAGCCCAACGGACGGGACAACTAATGGAAAACTGTTTTTT. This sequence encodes CASSPTDGTTNGKLFF.

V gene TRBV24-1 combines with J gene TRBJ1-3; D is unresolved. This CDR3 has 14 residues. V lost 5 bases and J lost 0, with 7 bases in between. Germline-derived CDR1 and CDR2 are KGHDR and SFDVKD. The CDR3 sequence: CATSGRFSGNTIYF. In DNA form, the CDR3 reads TGTGCCACCAGTGGGAGGTTCTCTGGAAACACCATATATTTT.

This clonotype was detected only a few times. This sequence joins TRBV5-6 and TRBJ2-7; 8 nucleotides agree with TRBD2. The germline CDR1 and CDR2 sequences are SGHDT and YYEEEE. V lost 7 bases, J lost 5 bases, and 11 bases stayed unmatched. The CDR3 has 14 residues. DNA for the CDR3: TGTGCCAGCTGCCCCGGGACTAGGGCTAACGAGCAGTACTTC. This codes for CASCPGTRANEQYF.

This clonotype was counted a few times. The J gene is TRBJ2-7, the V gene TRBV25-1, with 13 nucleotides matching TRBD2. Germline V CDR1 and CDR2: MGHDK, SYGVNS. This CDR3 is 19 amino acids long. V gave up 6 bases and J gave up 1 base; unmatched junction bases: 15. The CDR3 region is CASRGGGQGLAGESYEQYF. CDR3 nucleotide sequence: TGTGCCAGCAGGGGTGGGGGACAAGGACTAGCGGGAGAATCCTACGAGCAGTACTTC.

The CDR3 DNA is TGTGCCAGTAGTGGGGGGCGAAGCGGTCGCTATGGCTACACCTTC. Protein product: CASSGGRSGRYGYTF. The chain has TRBV19 and TRBJ1-2, with a tentative D call TRBD1 (6 bases). Germline V lookup: CDR1 LNHDA, CDR2 SQIVND (reference sequence). Trimming took 5 bases from V and 4 from J, leaving 17 bases between them. This CDR3 has 15 residues.

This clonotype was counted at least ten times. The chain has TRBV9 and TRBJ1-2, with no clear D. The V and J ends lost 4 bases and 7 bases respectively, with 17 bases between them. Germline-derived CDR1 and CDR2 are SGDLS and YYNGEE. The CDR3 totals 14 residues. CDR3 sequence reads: CASSPRGPFSGYTF. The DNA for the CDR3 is TGTGCCAGCAGCCCTCGTGGCCCCTTCTCTGGCTACACCTTC.

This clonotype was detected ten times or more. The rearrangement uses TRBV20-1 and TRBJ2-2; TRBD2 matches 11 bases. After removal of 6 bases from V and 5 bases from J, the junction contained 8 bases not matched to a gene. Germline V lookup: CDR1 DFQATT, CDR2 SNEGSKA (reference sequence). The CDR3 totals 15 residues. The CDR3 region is CSAPTSGRGTGELFF. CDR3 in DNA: TGCAGTGCGCCAACTAGCGGGAGAGGAACCGGGGAGCTGTTTTTT.

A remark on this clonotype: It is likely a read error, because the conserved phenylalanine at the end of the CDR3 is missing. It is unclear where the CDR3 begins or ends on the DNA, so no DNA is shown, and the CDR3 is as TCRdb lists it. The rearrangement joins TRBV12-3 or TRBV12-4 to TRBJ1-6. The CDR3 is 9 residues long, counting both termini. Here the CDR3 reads CASSFRGTS.

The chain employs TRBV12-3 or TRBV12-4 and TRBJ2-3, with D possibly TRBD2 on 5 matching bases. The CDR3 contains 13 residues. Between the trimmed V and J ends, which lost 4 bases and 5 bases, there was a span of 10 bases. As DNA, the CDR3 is TGTGCCAGCAGTTCCATAGAGGGAGATACGCAGTATTTT. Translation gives CASSSIEGDTQYF.